The next 24 T cell receptor beta chains were all read from a single sample in a study of cytomegalovirus exposure and HLA in healthy donors. Use of 60 Vbeta and 13 Jbeta primers characterized the PCR. Profiling relied on immunoSEQ multiplex PCR, and the TCRdb table lists in-frame clones only, not all of them. The table records fewer than 200,000 clones, 75% to 85% of them present only once. Sequencing used PBMCs. Receptors were obtained from a girl under 10 years old in good health and CMV-seropositive.

V gene TRBV25-1 combines with J gene TRBJ1-4; D is possibly TRBD1 (5 bases). Germline lookup yields CDR1 MGHDK and CDR2 SYGVNS. CDR3 length equals 16 residues. V was cut by 1 base and J by 8 bases, with 17 bases left in between. CDR3 loop: CASSEFMEGMREKLFF. For the CDR3, the DNA is TGTGCCAGCAGTGAATTCATGGAGGGGATGAGAGAAAAACTGTTTTTT.

The CDR3 loop reads CAWSGGGTNEKLFF. The CDR3 DNA is TGTGCCTGGAGCGGTGGGGGGACTAATGAAAAACTGTTTTTT. V gene TRBV30 combines with J gene TRBJ1-4; possibly TRBD1 for D (5 bases). Germline V gene data show CDR1 as GTSNPN and CDR2 as SVGIG (reference sequence). The CDR3 loop spans 14 amino acids. The V gene lost 3 bases and the J gene lost 2 bases, with 10 bases spanning the gap.

The chain combines TRBV30 with TRBJ2-1; D is possibly TRBD2 (5 bases). The CDR3 contains 14 residues. Germline V gene sequence: CDR1 GTSNPN, CDR2 SVGIG (reference sequence). Trimming left V 0 bases short and J 0 bases short, with 6 bases between. The CDR3 DNA reads TGTGCCTGGAGTGTCGGGGTCTCCTACAATGAGCAGTTCTTC. This encodes CAWSVGVSYNEQFF.

The J gene is TRBJ1-1, the V gene TRBV27; 8 bases match TRBD1. Germline V CDR1 and CDR2: MNHEY, SMNVEV (reference sequence). The V and J ends lost 5 bases and 5 bases, in that order; junction bases with no gene match: 1. The CDR3 consists of 12 residues. The DNA for the CDR3 is TGTGCCAGCAGTAGACAGGGGACTGAAGCTTTCTTT. This translates into CASSRQGTEAFF.

The chain uses TRBV29-1 and TRBJ1-4; 7 bases match TRBD1. CDR1 and CDR2 from the germline V gene are SQVTM and ANQGSEA. J gave up 6 bases and V 3 bases, and 7 bases lay outside the gene matches. The CDR3 length is 14 residues. As DNA, the CDR3 is TGCAGCGTTGACGAGGGGGCTGGGGATGAAAAACTGTTTTTT. Translation gives CSVDEGAGDEKLFF. Complete variable domain (other parts from reference TRBV29-1 and TRBJ1-4): SAVISQKPSRDICQRGTSLTIQCQVDSQVTMMFWYRQQPGQSLTLIATANQGSEATYESGFVIDKFPISRPNLTFSTLTVSNMSPEDSSIYLCSVDEGAGDEKLFFGSGTQLSVL.

This chain uses TRBV30 with TRBJ2-1; D gene uncertain. Germline V gene data show CDR1 as GTSNPN and CDR2 as SVGIG (reference sequence). This CDR3 region has 16 residues. The V end lost 3 bases, the J end lost 0 bases, and 15 bases lay between the germline ends. The CDR3 here is CAWSPINVRSYNEQFF. The DNA for the CDR3 is TGTGCCTGGAGCCCTATTAACGTGCGCTCCTACAATGAGCAGTTCTTC.

This clone was seen just once. This rearrangement joins TRBV2 to TRBJ2-1, with TRBD2 matching 14 bases. CDR3 size: 16 residues. The J segment lost 4 bases and the V segment lost 5 bases, leaving 4 bases of the junction unmatched. CDR1 is SNHLY and CDR2 is FYNNEI in the germline V gene. CDR3 nucleotide sequence: TGTGCCAGCAGTTGGACTAGCGGGGGGCTGTACAATGAGCAGTTCTTC. Protein sequence: CASSWTSGGLYNEQFF.

The chain joins TRBV5-4 to TRBJ2-1; TRBD1 matches 7 bases. This CDR3 comprises 14 residues. Germline CDR1 SGHNT, CDR2 YYREEE (reference sequence). The V gene end was trimmed by 4 bases and the J gene end by 9 bases; junction bases not matched to a gene: 10. The CDR3 loop reads CASSPWTGSSEQFF. For the CDR3, the DNA is TGTGCCAGCAGCCCCTGGACAGGTTCCAGTGAGCAGTTCTTC.

V usage is TRBV30 and J usage is TRBJ1-1, with D possibly TRBD1 on 5 matching bases. V dropped 4 bases and J dropped 5 bases, with 11 bases sitting between them. The CDR3 spans 12 residues. The germline V gene has CDR1 GTSNPN and CDR2 SVGIG (reference sequence). In DNA, the CDR3 is TGTGCCTGGAAAGGGGAGGGGACTGAAGCTTTCTTT. Protein product: CAWKGEGTEAFF.

This chain uses TRBV30 with TRBJ2-7; no clear D gene. With 3 bases removed from V and 6 bases from J, the gap between germline ends came to 21 bases. Germline V gene lookup returns CDR1 GTSNPN and CDR2 SVGIG (reference sequence). This CDR3 is built from 15 residues. In DNA, the CDR3 is TGTGCCTGGAGCCCTACCCGTACGGTCGTAAGCGAGCAGTACTTC. It codes for CAWSPTRTVVSEQYF.

This chain joins TRBV28 and TRBJ2-5, with D hard to call. The CDR3 runs 12 residues. Per germline, CDR1 MDHEN and CDR2 SYDVKM. V was cut by 3 bases and J by 0 bases, with 2 bases left in between. The CDR3 DNA reads TGTGCCAGCAGTTTCTACCAAGAGACCCAGTACTTC. Translating gives CASSFYQETQYF.

This chain connects TRBV7-9 to TRBJ2-1; a weak D match, TRBD1 (5 bases). The CDR3 has 14 residues. Trimming took 3 bases from V and 2 from J, leaving 8 bases between them. Germline V gene data show CDR1 as SEHNR and CDR2 as FQNEAQ (reference sequence). The chain's CDR3 is CASSFSGPYNEQFF. The CDR3 DNA reads as TGTGCCAGCAGCTTTTCAGGGCCCTACAATGAGCAGTTCTTC. The full variable domain, completed using reference TRBV7-9 and TRBJ2-1, is DTGVSQNPRHKITKRGQNVTFRCDPISEHNRLYWYRQTLGQGPEFLTYFQNEAQLEKSRLLSDRFSAERPKGSFSTLEIQRTEQGDSAMYLCASSFSGPYNEQFFGPGTRLTVL.

V and J are TRBV29-1 and TRBJ2-1, with 8 bases identical to TRBD2. This CDR3 region has 14 residues. V lost 4 bases, J lost 10 bases, and 12 bases stayed unmatched. Per the germline V gene, CDR1 is SQVTM and CDR2 is ANQGSEA. The CDR3: CSVGLSGRADEQFF. In DNA, the CDR3 is TGCAGCGTTGGTCTAAGCGGGAGAGCCGACGAGCAGTTCTTC.

The CDR3 sequence: CASSPSYEQYF. The CDR3, as DNA: TGTGCCAGCAGCCCCTCTTACGAGCAGTACTTC. The chain recombines TRBV7-9 with TRBJ2-7; no clear D. Trimming shortened V by 5 bases and J by 4 bases, and 6 bases separated the two germline ends. CDR1 SEHNR and CDR2 FQNEAQ come from the germline V gene (reference sequence). The CDR3 runs to 11 residues.

The sample holds a few counts of this clone. V gene TRBV30 combines with J gene TRBJ2-1, with D perhaps TRBD1 (6 bases). The CDR3 sequence is 15 residues long. Trimming left V 2 bases short and J 5 bases short, with 16 bases between. Germline assignment: CDR1 GTSNPN and CDR2 SVGIG (reference sequence). The CDR3 sequence is CAWSRGRGGDNEQFF. DNA for the CDR3: TGTGCCTGGAGTCGCGGCAGGGGTGGGGACAATGAGCAGTTCTTC. Together with reference TRBV30 and TRBJ2-1, the CDR3 gives the full variable domain: SQTIHQWPATLVQPVGSPLSLECTVEGTSNPNLYWYRQAAGRGLQLLFYSVGIGQISSEVPQNLSASRPQDRQFILSSKKLLLSDSGFYLCAWSRGRGGDNEQFFGPGTRLTVL.

V is TRBV9 and J is TRBJ1-3, with D perhaps matching TRBD1 (6 bases). Trimming shortened V by 7 bases and J by 0 bases, and 20 bases separated the two germline ends. Germline CDR1 and CDR2: SGDLS and YYNGEE. The CDR3 covers 17 residues. The CDR3 DNA is TGTGCCAGCGGCCGCGGGGGCAGATTATTCTCTGGAAACACCATATATTTT. It translates to CASGRGGRLFSGNTIYF. Drawing the rest from reference TRBV9 and TRBJ1-3, the complete variable domain is DSGVTQTPKHLITATGQRVTLRCSPRSGDLSVYWYQQSLDQGLQFLIQYYNGEERAKGNILERFSAQQFPDLHSELNLSSLELGDSALYFCASGRGGRLFSGNTIYFGEGSWLTVV.

The CDR3 protein is CAWSVLGGVDQPQHF. CDR3 bases: TGTGCCTGGAGTGTTCTAGGGGGAGTTGATCAGCCCCAGCATTTT. The V call is TRBV30, the J call TRBJ1-5; possible D gene TRBD1, 6 bases. The CDR3 is 15 residues long. Trimming took 0 bases from V and 5 from J, leaving 14 bases between them. The germline V gene has CDR1 GTSNPN and CDR2 SVGIG (reference sequence). Using reference TRBV30 and TRBJ1-5 for the parts outside the CDR3, the full variable domain is SQTIHQWPATLVQPVGSPLSLECTVEGTSNPNLYWYRQAAGRGLQLLFYSVGIGQISSEVPQNLSASRPQDRQFILSSKKLLLSDSGFYLCAWSVLGGVDQPQHFGDGTRLSIL.

The gene calls are TRBV27 and TRBJ2-3; D is ambiguous. The CDR3 is 15 amino acids. CDR1 and CDR2 from the germline V gene are MNHEY and SMNVEV (reference sequence). Trimming pared 5 bases from V and 1 base from J, leaving 13 bases between. The DNA of the CDR3 is TGTGCCAGCAGTCCCCCCGCGGCCCGCACAGATACGCAGTATTTT. It codes for CASSPPAARTDTQYF.

In this sample, this clone turned up once. The chain uses TRBV4-1 and TRBJ2-4, with 11 nucleotides matching TRBD2. CDR1 and CDR2 from the germline V gene are MGHRA and YSYEKL. The CDR3 extends over 18 amino acids. Trimming at V came to 0 bases and at J to 3 bases, leaving 7 bases not matched to a gene. CDR3 residues: CASSQDPLAGVGKNIQYF. The CDR3 DNA reads TGCGCCAGCAGCCAAGATCCACTAGCGGGAGTGGGCAAAAACATTCAGTACTTC.

This chain uses TRBV2 with TRBJ2-7; no reliable D call. This CDR3 region has 11 residues. Trimming pared 7 bases from V and 3 bases from J, leaving 7 bases between. Germline CDR1 and CDR2: SNHLY and FYNNEI. The CDR3 bases are TGTGCCAGCACTCTTCTCTACGAGCAGTACTTC. Protein: CASTLLYEQYF.

The chain links TRBV28 to TRBJ2-7; the D is unclear. Per germline, CDR1 MDHEN and CDR2 SYDVKM. This CDR3 has 14 amino acids. Trimming left V 5 bases short and J 3 bases short, with 14 bases between. CDR3 bases: TGTGCCAGCAGTGAGTACAGTAAAAGCTACGAGCAGTACTTC. Translating it yields CASSEYSKSYEQYF. Supplemented by reference TRBV28 and TRBJ2-7, the full variable domain reads DVKVTQSSRYLVKRTGEKVFLECVQDMDHENMFWYRQDPGLGLRLIYFSYDVKMKEKGDIPEGYSVSREKKERFSLILESASTNQTSMYLCASSEYSKSYEQYFGPGTRLTVT.

This chain joins TRBV27 and TRBJ1-2; D ambiguous. Germline V gene sequence: CDR1 MNHEY, CDR2 SMNVEV (reference sequence). V lost 4 bases and J lost 3, with 9 bases in between. The CDR3 length is 13 residues. The CDR3, as DNA: TGTGCCAGCAGTTCAGGAGGATACTATGGCTACACCTTC. Its translation: CASSSGGYYGYTF.

The rearrangement joins TRBV2 to TRBJ2-3; 10 nucleotides line up with TRBD2. Germline CDR1 is SNHLY and CDR2 is FYNNEI. The CDR3 is 14 residues long. V lost 6 bases and J lost 4; bases outside the gene matches: 4. The CDR3 DNA reads as TGTGCCAGCAGAGGGAGCGGGGGGGCAGATACGCAGTATTTT. This gives the protein CASRGSGGADTQYF.

The J gene is TRBJ1-5, the V gene TRBV19; 10 positions match TRBD1. CDR1 and CDR2 from the germline V gene are LNHDA and SQIVND (reference sequence). The CDR3 is made up of 17 amino acids. The junction had 9 bases not matched to a gene; V was cut back by 4 bases and J by 3 bases. The CDR3 DNA reads TGTGCCAGTAGTACTGTTCGGGACAGGGGTATCAATCAGCCCCAGCATTTT. It encodes CASSTVRDRGINQPQHF.